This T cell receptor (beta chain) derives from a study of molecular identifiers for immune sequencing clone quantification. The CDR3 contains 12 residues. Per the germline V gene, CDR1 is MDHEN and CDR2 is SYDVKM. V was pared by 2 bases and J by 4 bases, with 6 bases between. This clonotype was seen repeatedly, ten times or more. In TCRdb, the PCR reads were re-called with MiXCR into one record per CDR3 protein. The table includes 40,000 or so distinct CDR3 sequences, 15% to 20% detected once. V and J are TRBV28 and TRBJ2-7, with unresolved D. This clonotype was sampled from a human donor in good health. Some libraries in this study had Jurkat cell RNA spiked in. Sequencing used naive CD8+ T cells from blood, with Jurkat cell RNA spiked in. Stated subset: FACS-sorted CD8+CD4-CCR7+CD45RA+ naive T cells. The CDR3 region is CASSLPGYEQYF. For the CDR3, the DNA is TGTGCCAGCAGTTTACCCGGATACGAGCAGTACTTC. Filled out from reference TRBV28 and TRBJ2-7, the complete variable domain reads DVKVTQSSRYLVKRTGEKVFLECVQDMDHENMFWYRQDPGLGLRLIYFSYDVKMKEKGDIPEGYSVSREKKERFSLILESASTNQTSMYLCASSLPGYEQYFGPGTRLTVT.